Listed below are T cell receptor beta chains from one sample, sequenced in a study of monozygotic twins with inflammatory bowel disease. With the 5' RACE reads reprocessed, TCRdb shows one record per CDR3 protein and no DNA. The sample data list 330,000 or so distinct CDR3 sequences. Sequenced input: blood. The origin of the receptors is a human donor with ulcerative colitis or Crohn's disease, or a healthy co-twin of an affected twin (not recorded which). The CDR3 runs from the conserved cysteine through the conserved F or W.

J: TRBJ2-7
V: TRBV5-1
length: 13
CDR3: CASSLSGNYEQYF

J: TRBJ1-5
V: TRBV20-1
length: 13
CDR3: CSATSQGDQPQHF

J: TRBJ2-3
V: TRBV6-1
length: 14
CDR3: CASQRRGAPDTQYF

J: TRBJ2-1
V: TRBV7-9
length: 15
CDR3: CASSPALAGSNEQFF

J: TRBJ1-5
V: TRBV7-9
length: 13
CDR3: CASSLDSPQPQHF

J: TRBJ1-6
V: TRBV9
length: 16
CDR3: CASSPDSGRINSPLHF

J: TRBJ2-7
V: TRBV5-1
length: 14
CDR3: CASSLAAASYEQYF

J: TRBJ1-3
V: TRBV4-3
length: 13
CDR3: CASSQEEGNTIYF

J: TRBJ2-7
V: TRBV6-1
length: 11
CDR3: CASKVVNEQYF

J: TRBJ2-1
V: TRBV18
length: 17
CDR3: CASSPPYAGGSYNEQFF

J: TRBJ1-5
V: TRBV5-6
length: 18
CDR3: CASSGARTGVYSNQPQHF

J: TRBJ2-7
V: TRBV4-1
length: 14
CDR3: CASSQWGERRVQYF

J: TRBJ2-2
V: TRBV2
length: 13
CDR3: CASSEVGTGELFF

J: TRBJ2-7
V: TRBV4-2
length: 15
CDR3: CASSQASGTTYEQYF

J: TRBJ2-1
V: TRBV20-1
length: 13
CDR3: CSATRTGKDEQFF

J: TRBJ2-7
V: TRBV29-1
length: 16
CDR3: CSVETSDRGTPYEQYF

J: TRBJ2-1
V: TRBV20-1
length: 16
CDR3: CSARGAGDFSRNEQFF

J: TRBJ2-1
V: TRBV5-1
length: 14
CDR3: CASSPKQGSNEQFF

J: TRBJ1-1
V: TRBV18
length: 14
CDR3: CASSGSLGNTEAFF

J: TRBJ2-2
V: TRBV6-1
length: 14
CDR3: CASSRTSDTGELFF

J: TRBJ2-2
V: TRBV11-2
length: 15
CDR3: CASSPGLRGTGELFF

J: TRBJ2-1
V: TRBV19
length: 14
CDR3: CASSIGRDANEQFF

J: TRBJ2-3
V: TRBV20-1
length: 15
CDR3: CSAEAGATSTDTQYF

J: TRBJ1-2
V: TRBV20-1
length: 13
CDR3: CSARRDSDYGYTF

J: TRBJ1-3
V: TRBV28
length: 14
CDR3: CASSKHSSGNTIYF

J: TRBJ1-1
V: TRBV9
length: 13
CDR3: CASSVGGYTEAFF

J: TRBJ2-2
V: TRBV14
length: 16
CDR3: CASSHGGKGGTGELFF

J: TRBJ2-2
V: TRBV30
length: 11
CDR3: CAWIRTGELFF

J: TRBJ2-6
V: TRBV12-3/TRBV12-4
length: 13
CDR3: CASSKEWANVLTF

J: TRBJ1-5
V: TRBV5-6
length: 15
CDR3: CASSLYRELNQPQHF

J: TRBJ2-7
V: TRBV20-1
length: 13
CDR3: CSAPRPGGDEQYF

J: TRBJ1-5
V: TRBV20-1
length: 13
CDR3: CSAGGQINQPQHF

J: TRBJ1-1
V: TRBV5-1
length: 14
CDR3: CASSWGTGRAEAFF

J: TRBJ2-1
V: TRBV6-6
length: 12
CDR3: CASSYGQGEQFF

J: TRBJ2-7
V: TRBV15
length: 16
CDR3: CATSRATGVQGYEQYF

J: TRBJ2-3
V: TRBV14
length: 16
CDR3: CASSQVSGSSLDTQYF

J: TRBJ1-4
V: TRBV6-2/TRBV6-3
length: 14
CDR3: CASRGTSTNEKLFF

J: TRBJ2-7
V: TRBV3-1
length: 17
CDR3: CASSSRTSGTSSYDQYF

J: TRBJ2-5
V: TRBV19
length: 18
CDR3: CASSMGLAGESGQETQYF

J: TRBJ1-2
V: TRBV20-1
length: 14
CDR3: CSASFAGAGYGYTF